This T cell receptor (beta chain) was recorded in a study of T cell clonality in common variable immunodeficiency. Study-wide findings and caveats: CVID subjects showed higher TCRbeta clonality than healthy controls. CVID subjects shared fewer TCRbeta clones than healthy controls did.

Trimming stripped 5 bases from V and 2 bases from J, with 13 bases between. The CDR3 contains 14 residues. Germline V CDR1 and CDR2: DFQATT, SNEGSKA (reference sequence). The sample holds many counts of this clone. The target antigen is unknown. The sequence runs out 3 residues before the end of the CDR3; the remainder is reconstructed from the germline J gene. In the same sample, other DNA sequences code for this CDR3. The protocol was immunoSEQ multiplex PCR, while the TCRdb copy is restricted to in-frame clones and leaves out a portion. The record shows roughly 38,000 clones for this sample, with no singletons present.

The V gene is TRBV20-1, the J gene TRBJ1-5; possibly TRBD1 for D (5 bases). This sequence was found in a person aged 18 to 75 in good health. The source material was peripheral blood mononuclear cells. Partial CDR3 DNA: TGCAGTGCTCGTGCGGGGGAGGGCAATCAGCCC. Residues: CSARAGEGNQP. The entire CDR3 reads CSARAGEGNQPQHF.